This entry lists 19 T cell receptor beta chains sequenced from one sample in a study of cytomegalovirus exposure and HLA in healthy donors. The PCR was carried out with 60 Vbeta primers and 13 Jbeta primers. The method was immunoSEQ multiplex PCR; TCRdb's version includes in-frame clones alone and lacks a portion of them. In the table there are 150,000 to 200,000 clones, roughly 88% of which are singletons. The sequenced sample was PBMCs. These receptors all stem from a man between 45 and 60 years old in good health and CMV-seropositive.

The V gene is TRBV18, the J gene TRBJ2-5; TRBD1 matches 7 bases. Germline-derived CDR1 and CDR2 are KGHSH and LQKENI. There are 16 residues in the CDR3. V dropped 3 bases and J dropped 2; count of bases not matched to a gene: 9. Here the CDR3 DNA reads TGTGCCAGCTCACCGCGACAGGGCTGGGGGCAAGAGACCCAGTACTTC. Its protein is CASSPRQGWGQETQYF. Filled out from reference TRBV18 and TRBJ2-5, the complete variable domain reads NAGVMQNPRHLVRRRGQEARLRCSPMKGHSHVYWYRQLPEEGLKFMVYLQKENIIDESGMPKERFSAEFPKEGPSILRIQQVVRGDSAAYFCASSPRQGWGQETQYFGPGTRLLVL.

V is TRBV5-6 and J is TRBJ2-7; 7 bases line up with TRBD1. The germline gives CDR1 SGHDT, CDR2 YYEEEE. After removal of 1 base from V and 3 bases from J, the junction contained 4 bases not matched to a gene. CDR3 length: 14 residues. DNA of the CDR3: TGTGCCAGCAGCTTGAGAACAGGGGACTACGAGCAGTACTTC. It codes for CASSLRTGDYEQYF.

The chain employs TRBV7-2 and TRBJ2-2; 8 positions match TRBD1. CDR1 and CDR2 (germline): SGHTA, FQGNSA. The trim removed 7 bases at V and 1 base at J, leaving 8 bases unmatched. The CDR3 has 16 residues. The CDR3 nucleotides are TGTGCCAGCACCTTGGGCGGACAGGGGAACACCGGGGAGCTGTTTTTT. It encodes CASTLGGQGNTGELFF.

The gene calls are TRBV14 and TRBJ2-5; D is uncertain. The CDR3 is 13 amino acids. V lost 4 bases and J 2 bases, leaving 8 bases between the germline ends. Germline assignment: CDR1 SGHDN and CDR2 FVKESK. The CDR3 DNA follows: TGTGCCAGCAGCCGACGGGTACAAGAGACCCAGTACTTC. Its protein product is CASSRRVQETQYF.

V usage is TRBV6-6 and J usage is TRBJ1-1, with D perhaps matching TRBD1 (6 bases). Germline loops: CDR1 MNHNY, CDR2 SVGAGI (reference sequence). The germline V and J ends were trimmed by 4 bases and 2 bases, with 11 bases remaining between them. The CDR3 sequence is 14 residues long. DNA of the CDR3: TGTGCCAGCAGTTGGACAGAGGGTAACACTGAAGCTTTCTTT. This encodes CASSWTEGNTEAFF.

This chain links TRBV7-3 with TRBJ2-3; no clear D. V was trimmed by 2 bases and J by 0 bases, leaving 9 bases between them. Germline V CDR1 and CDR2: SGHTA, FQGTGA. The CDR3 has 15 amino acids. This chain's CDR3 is CASSLSSYSTDTQYF. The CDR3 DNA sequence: TGTGCCAGCAGCTTATCGTCCTATAGCACAGATACGCAGTATTTT.

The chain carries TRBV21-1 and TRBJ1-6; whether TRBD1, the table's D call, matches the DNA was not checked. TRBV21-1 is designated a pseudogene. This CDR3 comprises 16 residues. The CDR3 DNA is TGTGCCAGCAGCCCAGACAGGGCTTGGGATAATTCACCCCTCCACTTT. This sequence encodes CASSPDRAWDNSPLHF.

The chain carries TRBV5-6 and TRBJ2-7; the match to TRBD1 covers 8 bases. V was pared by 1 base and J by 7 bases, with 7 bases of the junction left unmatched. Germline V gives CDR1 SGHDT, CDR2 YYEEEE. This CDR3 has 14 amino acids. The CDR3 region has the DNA TGTGCCAGCAGCTTGAACAGGGGGGTAGGGGAGCAGTACTTC. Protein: CASSLNRGVGEQYF.

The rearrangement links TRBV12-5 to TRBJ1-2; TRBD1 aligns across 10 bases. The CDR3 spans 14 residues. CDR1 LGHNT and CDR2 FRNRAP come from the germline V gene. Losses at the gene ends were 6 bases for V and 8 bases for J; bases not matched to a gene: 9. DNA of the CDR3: TGTGCTAGTGGCCGCCGGGACAGGGGAAGCGGCTACACCTTC. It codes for CASGRRDRGSGYTF. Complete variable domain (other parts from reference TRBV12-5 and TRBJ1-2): DARVTQTPRHKVTEMGQEVTMRCQPILGHNTVFWYRQTMMQGLELLAYFRNRAPLDDSGMPKDRFSAEMPDATLATLKIQPSEPRDSAVYFCASGRRDRGSGYTFGSGTRLTVV.

The CDR3 region has the DNA TGCGCCAGCAGCCAAGATTATCCACCAGGTGGGACTGAAGCTTTCTTT. Its translation is CASSQDYPPGGTEAFF. The rearrangement uses TRBV4-1 and TRBJ1-1; D remains ambiguous. V was trimmed by 0 bases and J by 5 bases, leaving 16 bases between them. The germline V gene has CDR1 MGHRA and CDR2 YSYEKL. This CDR3 spans 16 amino acids.

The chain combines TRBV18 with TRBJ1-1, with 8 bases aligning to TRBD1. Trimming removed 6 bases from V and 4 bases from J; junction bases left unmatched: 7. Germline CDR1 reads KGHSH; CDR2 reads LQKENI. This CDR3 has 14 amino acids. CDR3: CASSPIGQGTEAFF. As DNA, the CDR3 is TGTGCCAGCTCGCCTATCGGACAGGGCACTGAAGCTTTCTTT.

The DNA of the CDR3 is TGCACCAGCAGCCTCCATAGGCGTCGAGATGGAGGACAGGGGGTAGGCACTGAAGCTTTCTTT. Translation: CTSSLHRRRDGGQGVGTEAFF. The rearrangement joins TRBV1 to TRBJ1-1; the D call TRBD1 from the table was never checked on the DNA. TRBV1 is a pseudogene segment. The CDR3 sequence is 21 residues long.

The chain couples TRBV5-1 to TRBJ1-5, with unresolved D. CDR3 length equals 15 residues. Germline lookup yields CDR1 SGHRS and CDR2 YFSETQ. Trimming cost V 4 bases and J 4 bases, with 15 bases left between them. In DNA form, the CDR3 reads TGCGCCAGCAGCACCCGGGGTGAAGAGAATCAGCCCCAGCATTTT. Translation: CASSTRGEENQPQHF.

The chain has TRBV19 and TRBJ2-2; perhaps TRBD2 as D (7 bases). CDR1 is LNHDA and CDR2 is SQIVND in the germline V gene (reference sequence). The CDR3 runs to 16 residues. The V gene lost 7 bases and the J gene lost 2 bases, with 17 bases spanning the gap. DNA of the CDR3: TGTGCCAGTACCATACGGGGGGCCCCTAACACCGGGGAGCTGTTTTTT. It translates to CASTIRGAPNTGELFF.

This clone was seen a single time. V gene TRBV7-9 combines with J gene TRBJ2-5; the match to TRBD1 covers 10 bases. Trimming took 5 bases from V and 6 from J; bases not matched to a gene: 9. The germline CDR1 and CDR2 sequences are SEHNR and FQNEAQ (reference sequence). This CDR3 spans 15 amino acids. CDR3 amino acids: CASSPQTGGAQTQYF. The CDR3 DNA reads TGTGCCAGCAGCCCCCAGACAGGGGGCGCCCAGACCCAGTACTTC. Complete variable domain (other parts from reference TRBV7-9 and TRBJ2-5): DTGVSQNPRHKITKRGQNVTFRCDPISEHNRLYWYRQTLGQGPEFLTYFQNEAQLEKSRLLSDRFSAERPKGSFSTLEIQRTEQGDSAMYLCASSPQTGGAQTQYFGPGTRLLVL.

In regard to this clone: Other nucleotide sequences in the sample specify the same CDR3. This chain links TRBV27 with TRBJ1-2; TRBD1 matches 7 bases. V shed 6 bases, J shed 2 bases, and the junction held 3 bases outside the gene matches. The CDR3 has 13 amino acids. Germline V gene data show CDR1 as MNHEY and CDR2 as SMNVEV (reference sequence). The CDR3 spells CASSLTGNYGYTF. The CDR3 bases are TGTGCCAGCAGCCTGACAGGGAACTATGGCTACACCTTC.

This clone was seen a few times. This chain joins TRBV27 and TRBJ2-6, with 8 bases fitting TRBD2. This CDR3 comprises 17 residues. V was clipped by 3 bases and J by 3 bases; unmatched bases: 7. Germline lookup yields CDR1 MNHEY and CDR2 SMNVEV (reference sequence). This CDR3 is CASSFGSGTSGANVLTF. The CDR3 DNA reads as TGTGCCAGCAGTTTTGGGAGCGGGACTAGTGGGGCCAACGTCCTGACTTTC.

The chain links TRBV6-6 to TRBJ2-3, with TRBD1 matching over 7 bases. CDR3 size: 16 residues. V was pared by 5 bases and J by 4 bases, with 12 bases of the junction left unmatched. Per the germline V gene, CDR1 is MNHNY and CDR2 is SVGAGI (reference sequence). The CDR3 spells CASSPRQGQGADTQYF. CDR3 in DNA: TGTGCCAGCAGTCCAAGACAGGGTCAAGGCGCAGATACGCAGTATTTT.

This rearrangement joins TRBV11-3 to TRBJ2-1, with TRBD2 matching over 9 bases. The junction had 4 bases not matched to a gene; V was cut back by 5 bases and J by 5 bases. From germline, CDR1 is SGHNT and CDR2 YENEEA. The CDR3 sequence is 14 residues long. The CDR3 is CASSPSGADNEQFF. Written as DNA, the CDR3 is TGTGCCAGCAGCCCTAGCGGGGCCGACAATGAGCAGTTCTTC.